The 19 T cell receptor beta chains in this list originate from one sample, sequenced in a study of monozygotic twins with inflammatory bowel disease. TCRdb re-analyzed the 5' RACE reads; it lists each CDR3 protein once, without DNA. This listing includes some 99,000 distinct CDR3 sequences. The sequencing sample was made of blood. The receptors stem from a human donor with ulcerative colitis or Crohn's disease, or a healthy co-twin of an affected twin (not recorded which).

The chain has TRBV10-3 and TRBJ2-7; TCRdb indicates TRBD2, and absent DNA this call remains unverified. CDR3 size: 13 residues. CDR1 and CDR2 from the germline V gene are ENHRY and SYGVKD. The CDR3 here is CAISAGTNYEQYF.

V and J are TRBV19 and TRBJ2-3; lacking DNA, the TRBD2 call made by TCRdb goes unchecked. Germline V gene lookup returns CDR1 LNHDA and CDR2 SQIVND (reference sequence). The CDR3 consists of 15 residues. The CDR3: CASSKSTTSTDTQYF.

The chain recombines TRBV20-1 with TRBJ1-6. Germline lookup yields CDR1 DFQATT and CDR2 SNEGSKA (reference sequence). The CDR3 spans 15 residues. This chain's CDR3 is CSARASSSYNSPLHF.

The chain links TRBV6-5 to TRBJ2-7; the TCRdb D gene call, TRBD1, has no DNA to confirm it. Germline loops: CDR1 MNHEY, CDR2 SVGAGI. This CDR3 has 15 amino acids. The CDR3 sequence is CASSIQGAESYEQYF.

The chain joins TRBV7-2 to TRBJ1-4; the D call of TRBD1 rests on TCRdb alone, since no DNA is present to check it. This CDR3 has 14 residues. Germline CDR1 SGHTA, CDR2 FQGNSA. CDR3 region: CASSSGQRGEKLFF.

The gene calls are TRBV5-1 and TRBJ1-2; the TRBD1 assignment by TCRdb is unverifiable without DNA. This CDR3 is built from 13 residues. Looked up from germline, CDR1 is SGHRS and CDR2 is YFSETQ. The CDR3: CASSKGQNYGYTF.

This sequence joins TRBV7-9 and TRBJ1-1; TCRdb picks TRBD1, but there is no DNA to check that call. This CDR3 contains 14 residues. Germline assignment: CDR1 SEHNR and CDR2 FQNEAQ (reference sequence). CDR3 loop: CASSLEGGYTEAFF.

The CDR3: CAISESNRGSGAFF. The V gene is TRBV10-3, the J gene TRBJ1-1; the TRBD1 assignment by TCRdb is unverifiable without DNA. The length of the CDR3 is 14 residues. Germline values: CDR1 ENHRY, CDR2 SYGVKD.

The J gene is TRBJ1-5, the V gene TRBV3-1; checking the TCRdb D call of TRBD1 is not possible without DNA. The CDR3 extends over 15 amino acids. Germline CDR1 LGHDT, CDR2 YNNKEL (reference sequence). CDR3: CASSPSPRGLQPQHF.

The J gene is TRBJ2-1, the V gene TRBV7-3; the D gene TCRdb calls, TRBD1, cannot be checked with no DNA. CDR1 and CDR2 from the germline V gene are SGHTA and FQGTGA. The CDR3 sequence is 19 residues long. The CDR3 spells CASSSRPPYREGVGNEQFF.

The chain employs TRBV20-1 and TRBJ1-1; TCRdb outputs TRBD1, but without DNA this stays unchecked. Germline assignment: CDR1 DFQATT and CDR2 SNEGSKA (reference sequence). This CDR3 comprises 13 residues. CDR3 residues: CSARAGGDTEAFF.

The rearrangement uses TRBV18 and TRBJ2-1; TCRdb selects TRBD1, and the lack of DNA leaves this call unchecked. The CDR3 totals 13 residues. Per germline, CDR1 KGHSH and CDR2 LQKENI. The CDR3 sequence is CASSQGQSNEQFF.

The chain employs TRBV20-1 and TRBJ2-3; no DNA is available, so the TRBD1 call from TCRdb remains unchecked. The CDR3 length is 14 residues. CDR1 DFQATT and CDR2 SNEGSKA come from the germline V gene (reference sequence). The CDR3 is CSARRRASTDTQYF.

The rearrangement uses TRBV12-3 or TRBV12-4 and TRBJ1-1. The CDR3 has 14 residues. CDR3: CASSWGIMNTEAFF.

This chain joins TRBV5-1 and TRBJ2-7; with no DNA, the TCRdb D assignment of TRBD1 cannot be verified. Germline CDR1 is SGHRS and CDR2 is YFSETQ. CDR3 size: 15 residues. CDR3 sequence: CASSVTGGLLYEQYF.

This rearrangement joins TRBV7-8 to TRBJ1-1; TCRdb's D gene call, TRBD1, goes unchecked for lack of DNA. Germline CDR1 SGHVS, CDR2 FQNEAQ. The CDR3 consists of 16 residues. The CDR3 here is CASSLGAGALNTEAFF.

The gene calls are TRBV7-9 and TRBJ2-1; with no DNA, the TCRdb D assignment of TRBD2 cannot be verified. Germline V gene data show CDR1 as SEHNR and CDR2 as FQNEAQ (reference sequence). This CDR3 spans 15 amino acids. Here the CDR3 reads CASTELAGGYNEQFF.

The chain has TRBV6-5 and TRBJ2-1. Germline assignment: CDR1 MNHEY and CDR2 SVGAGI. The CDR3 has 15 amino acids. The chain's CDR3 is CASSSSGRTYNEQFF.

The rearrangement uses TRBV7-9 and TRBJ2-7; the TCRdb call, TRBD1, lacks DNA for checking. The germline CDR1 and CDR2 sequences are SEHNR and FQNEAQ (reference sequence). The length of the CDR3 is 13 residues. CDR3 loop: CASSSRGVYEQYF.